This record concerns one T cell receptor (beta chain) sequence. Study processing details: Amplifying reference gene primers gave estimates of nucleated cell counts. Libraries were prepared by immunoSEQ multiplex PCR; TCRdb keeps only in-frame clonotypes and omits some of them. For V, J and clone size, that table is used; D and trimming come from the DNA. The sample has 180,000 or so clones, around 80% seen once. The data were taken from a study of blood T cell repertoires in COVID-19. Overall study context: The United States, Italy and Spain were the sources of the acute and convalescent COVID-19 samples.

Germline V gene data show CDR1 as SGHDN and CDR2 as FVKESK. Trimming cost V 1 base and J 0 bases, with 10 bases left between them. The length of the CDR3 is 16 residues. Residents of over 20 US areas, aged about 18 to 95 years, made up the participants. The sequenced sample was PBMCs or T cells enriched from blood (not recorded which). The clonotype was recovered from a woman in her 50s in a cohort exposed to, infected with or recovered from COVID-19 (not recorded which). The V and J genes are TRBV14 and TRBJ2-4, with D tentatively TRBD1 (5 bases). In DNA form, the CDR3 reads TGTGCCAGCAGCCAAGGGCAGGGCCTAGCCAAAAACATTCAGTACTTC. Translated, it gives CASSQGQGLAKNIQYF.